What follows are 20 T cell receptor beta chains derived from one specimen sequenced in a study of blood T cell repertoires in COVID-19. Assay: immunoSEQ multiplex PCR; the TCRdb copy retains only in-frame clones and omits some. The sample has 100,000 to 150,000 clones, around 77% seen once; the top ten hold 16%. Sequencing was performed on peripheral blood. All receptors derive from a man aged 60 to 75 with active or convalescent COVID-19.

The chain is built from TRBV28 and TRBJ2-3, with 13 bases matching TRBD2. Germline values: CDR1 MDHEN, CDR2 SYDVKM. The CDR3 length is 14 residues. J lost 2 bases, V lost 11 bases, and 4 bases had no gene match. CDR3 nucleotides: TGTGCCGGAGGGACTAGCGGGGACACAGATACGCAGTATTTT. This sequence encodes CAGGTSGDTDTQYF.

This clone was observed a handful of times. V is TRBV25-1 and J is TRBJ1-1, with a weak D call TRBD1 (6 bases). The V end was cut by 4 bases, the J end by 8 bases, with 17 bases between. CDR1 is MGHDK and CDR2 is SYGVNS in the germline V gene. The CDR3 extends over 14 amino acids. The CDR3 sequence is CASSGSTGLIEAFF. The CDR3 nucleotides read TGTGCCAGCAGTGGGAGTACAGGGCTGATCGAAGCTTTCTTT.

As to this clone: Other DNA sequences in this sample translate to the same CDR3. The chain is built from TRBV12-3 or TRBV12-4 and TRBJ2-3, with 7 bases lining up with TRBD2. J gave up 6 bases and V 3 bases, and 3 bases lay outside the gene matches. This CDR3 spans 13 amino acids. The CDR3 loop reads CASSFGREDTQYF. CDR3 bases: TGTGCCAGCAGTTTTGGGCGGGAGGATACGCAGTATTTT.

The V gene is TRBV5-5, the J gene TRBJ2-1, with D tentatively TRBD1 (5 bases). CDR1 and CDR2 (germline): SGHKS, YYEKEE (reference sequence). The CDR3 is 17 amino acids. V lost 0 bases and J 0 bases, leaving 13 bases between the germline ends. CDR3 protein: CASSLARRGDSYNEQFF. The CDR3 DNA reads TGTGCCAGCAGCTTGGCCCGAAGGGGCGACTCCTACAATGAGCAGTTCTTC.

The chain recombines TRBV6-2 or TRBV6-3 with TRBJ2-2, with 7 bases that match TRBD2. This CDR3 has 17 amino acids. Losses at the gene ends were 2 bases for V and 3 bases for J; bases not matched to a gene: 9. Germline values: CDR1 MNHEY, CDR2 SVGEGT. This CDR3 reads CASSYVRREYDTGELFF. CDR3 sequence (DNA): TGTGCCAGCAGTTACGTCAGGCGGGAGTACGACACCGGGGAGCTGTTTTTT.

The CDR3 loop reads CSARLAGAPNEQFF. Here the CDR3 DNA reads TGCAGCGCTCGACTAGCGGGGGCCCCCAATGAGCAGTTCTTC. The chain has TRBV29-1 and TRBJ2-1; TRBD2 aligns across 12 bases. V shed 7 bases, J shed 6 bases, and the junction held 7 bases outside the gene matches. CDR3 length: 14 residues. Germline CDR1 is SQVTM and CDR2 is ANQGSEA.

V is TRBV24-1 and J is TRBJ2-3; the D gene is possibly TRBD2 (7 bases). Trimming stripped 5 bases from V and 4 bases from J, with 24 bases between. This CDR3 spans 18 amino acids. Germline V gives CDR1 KGHDR, CDR2 SFDVKD. CDR3 residues: CATSVPTGTTYRADTQYF. The CDR3 DNA reads TGTGCCACCAGTGTCCCGACCGGGACTACCTACAGGGCAGATACGCAGTATTTT.

The chain couples TRBV21-1 to TRBJ1-1. TRBV21-1 is noted as a pseudogene. The CDR3 has 14 residues. The chain's CDR3 is CARVGGAANTEAFF. CDR3 nucleotides: TGTGCCAGGGTTGGGGGGGCAGCGAACACTGAAGCTTTCTTT.

The rearrangement links TRBV11-3 to TRBJ2-1; D not certain. This CDR3 spans 14 amino acids. The V end was cut by 0 bases, the J end by 9 bases, with 12 bases between. Germline assignment: CDR1 SGHNT and CDR2 YENEEA. CDR3 bases: TGTGCCAGCAGCTTAGATCCTAGGCGCAGTGAGCAGTTCTTC. It codes for CASSLDPRRSEQFF.

The chain links TRBV19 to TRBJ1-2, with TRBD1 matching 11 bases. Germline V lookup: CDR1 LNHDA, CDR2 SQIVND (reference sequence). The CDR3 has 13 amino acids. Trimming removed 7 bases from V and 7 bases from J; junction bases left unmatched: 5. In DNA form, the CDR3 reads TGTGCCAGTAACGGACAGGGGGCAGGTGGCTACACCTTC. Translation gives CASNGQGAGGYTF.

The table lists this clone with a few counts. This chain links TRBV21-1 with TRBJ1-1. TRBV21-1 is a pseudogene locus. CDR3 size: 14 residues. CDR3 protein: CASSIRGRDTEAFF. The CDR3 region has the DNA TGTGCCAGCAGCATTCGTGGGAGAGACACTGAAGCTTTCTTT.

The chain joins TRBV27 to TRBJ2-1; 7 bases align to TRBD2. Germline V lookup: CDR1 MNHEY, CDR2 SMNVEV (reference sequence). The length of the CDR3 is 14 residues. J was trimmed by 9 bases and V by 3 bases; bases with no gene match: 8. CDR3 bases: TGTGCCAGCAGTTTCTGGACTAGTCTCAGTGAGCAGTTCTTC. Its protein product is CASSFWTSLSEQFF.

This clone was seen a handful of times. The rearrangement links TRBV28 to TRBJ2-6; the D gene is possibly TRBD2 (6 bases). The CDR3 loop spans 15 amino acids. V lost 3 bases to trimming and J lost 2 bases, with 8 bases between them. Germline values: CDR1 MDHEN, CDR2 SYDVKM. This CDR3 is CASSLRGTGANVLTF. The CDR3 DNA sequence: TGTGCCAGCAGTTTGCGGGGCACTGGGGCCAACGTCCTGACTTTC.

V and J are TRBV9 and TRBJ1-1, with 9 bases aligning to TRBD1. Germline CDR1 is SGDLS and CDR2 is YYNGEE. The CDR3 length is 15 residues. With 3 bases clipped from V and 6 bases from J, the junction kept 9 bases outside the gene matches. For the CDR3, the DNA is TGTGCCAGCAGCGGATCCCGGGACAGGGTAGCTGAAGCTTTCTTT. The encoded protein is CASSGSRDRVAEAFF.

The chain combines TRBV7-2 with TRBJ2-7; no clear D. Trimming took off 5 bases at V and 1 base at J, with 12 bases between the two ends. CDR1 and CDR2 from the germline V gene are SGHTA and FQGNSA. The CDR3 extends over 14 amino acids. Written as DNA, the CDR3 is TGTGCCAGCAGCCCTTCGACAATGTCCTACGAGCAGTACTTC. This translates into CASSPSTMSYEQYF.

The chain is built from TRBV9 and TRBJ1-1; the D gene is possibly TRBD1 (6 bases). The CDR3 loop spans 16 amino acids. The V and J ends lost 4 bases and 0 bases respectively, with 16 bases between them. In germline, CDR1 is SGDLS, CDR2 YYNGEE. The CDR3 DNA follows: TGTGCCAGCAGCTCCCTTGGGGGGGCTATGAACACTGAAGCTTTCTTT. This gives the protein CASSSLGGAMNTEAFF.

This clone was found a few times. The gene calls are TRBV19 and TRBJ2-5, with TRBD2 identical over 13 bases. The germline gives CDR1 LNHDA, CDR2 SQIVND (reference sequence). V dropped 5 bases and J dropped 5; count of bases not matched to a gene: 5. CDR3 length: 15 residues. The chain's CDR3 is CASSLRTSGSETQYF. The CDR3 DNA sequence: TGTGCCAGTAGTCTCCGGACTAGCGGGAGTGAGACCCAGTACTTC.

This chain connects TRBV5-1 to TRBJ1-1, with 7 bases aligning to TRBD1. This CDR3 has 15 residues. The germline V gene encodes CDR1 SGHRS and CDR2 YFSETQ. Losses at the gene ends were 4 bases for V and 2 bases for J; bases not matched to a gene: 8. CDR3 bases: TGCGCCAGCAGCCATAAGGGGGCACCCAACACTGAAGCTTTCTTT. Protein: CASSHKGAPNTEAFF.

In DNA, the CDR3 is TGTGCCAGCAGCGTAGCTACATGGGGCGGGACCTGGAGTGATACGCAGTATTTT. Protein product: CASSVATWGGTWSDTQYF. The V gene is TRBV9, the J gene TRBJ2-3; possible D gene TRBD2, 6 bases. Germline V gene sequence: CDR1 SGDLS, CDR2 YYNGEE. This CDR3 is 18 amino acids long. Trimming pared 0 bases from V and 6 bases from J, leaving 23 bases between.

This chain uses TRBV5-1 with TRBJ1-1, with 7 bases that match TRBD1. Germline loops: CDR1 SGHRS, CDR2 YFSETQ. CDR3 size: 14 residues. With V trimmed by 4 bases and J by 7 bases, 10 bases remained unmatched. The CDR3 loop reads CASSQNRGLVEAFF. The CDR3 DNA follows: TGCGCCAGCAGCCAAAACAGGGGACTCGTTGAAGCTTTCTTT.